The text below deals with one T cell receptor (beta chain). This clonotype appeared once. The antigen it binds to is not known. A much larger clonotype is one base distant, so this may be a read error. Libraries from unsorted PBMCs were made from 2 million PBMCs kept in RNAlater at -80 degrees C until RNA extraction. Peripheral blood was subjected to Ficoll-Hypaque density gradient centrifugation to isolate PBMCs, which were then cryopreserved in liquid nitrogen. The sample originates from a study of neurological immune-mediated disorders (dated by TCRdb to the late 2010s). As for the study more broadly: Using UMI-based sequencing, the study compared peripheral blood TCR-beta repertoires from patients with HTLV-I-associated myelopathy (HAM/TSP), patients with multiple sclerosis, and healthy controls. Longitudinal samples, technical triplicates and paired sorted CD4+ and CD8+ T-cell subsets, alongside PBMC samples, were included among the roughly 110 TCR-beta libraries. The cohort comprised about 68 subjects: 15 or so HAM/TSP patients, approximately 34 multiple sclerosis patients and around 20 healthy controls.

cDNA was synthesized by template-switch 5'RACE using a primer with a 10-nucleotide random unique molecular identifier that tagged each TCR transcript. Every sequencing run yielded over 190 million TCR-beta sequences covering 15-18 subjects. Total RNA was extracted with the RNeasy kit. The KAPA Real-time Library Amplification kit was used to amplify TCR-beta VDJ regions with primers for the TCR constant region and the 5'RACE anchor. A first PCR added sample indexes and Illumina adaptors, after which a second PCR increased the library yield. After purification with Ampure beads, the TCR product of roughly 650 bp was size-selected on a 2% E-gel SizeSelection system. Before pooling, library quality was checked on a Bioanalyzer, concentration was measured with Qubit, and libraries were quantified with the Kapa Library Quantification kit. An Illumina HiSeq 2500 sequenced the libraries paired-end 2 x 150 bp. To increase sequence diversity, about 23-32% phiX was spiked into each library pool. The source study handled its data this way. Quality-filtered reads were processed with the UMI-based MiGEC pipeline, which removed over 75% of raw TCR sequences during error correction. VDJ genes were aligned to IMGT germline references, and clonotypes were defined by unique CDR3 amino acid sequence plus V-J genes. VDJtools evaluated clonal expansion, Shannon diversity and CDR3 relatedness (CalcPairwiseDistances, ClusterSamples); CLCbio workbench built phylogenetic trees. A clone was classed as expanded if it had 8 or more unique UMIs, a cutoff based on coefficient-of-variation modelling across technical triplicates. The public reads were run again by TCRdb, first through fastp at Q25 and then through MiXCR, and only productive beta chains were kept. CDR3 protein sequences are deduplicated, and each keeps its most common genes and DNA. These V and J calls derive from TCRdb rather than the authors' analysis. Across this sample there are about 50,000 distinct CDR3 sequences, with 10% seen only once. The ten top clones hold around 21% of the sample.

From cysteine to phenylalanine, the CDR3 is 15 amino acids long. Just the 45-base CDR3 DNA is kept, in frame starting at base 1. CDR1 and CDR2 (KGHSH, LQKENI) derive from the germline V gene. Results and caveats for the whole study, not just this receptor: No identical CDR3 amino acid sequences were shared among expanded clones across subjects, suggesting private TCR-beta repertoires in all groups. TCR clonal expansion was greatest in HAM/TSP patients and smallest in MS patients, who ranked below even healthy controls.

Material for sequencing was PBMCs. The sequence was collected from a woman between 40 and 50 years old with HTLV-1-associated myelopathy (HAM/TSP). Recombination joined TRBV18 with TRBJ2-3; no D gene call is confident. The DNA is TGTGCCAGCTCACCACTACTTCCTGAAGCAGATACGAAGTATTTT. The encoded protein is CASSPLLPEADTKYF. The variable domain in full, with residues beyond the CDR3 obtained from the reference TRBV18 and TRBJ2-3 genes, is NAGVMQNPRHLVRRRGQEARLRCSPMKGHSHVYWYRQLPEEGLKFMVYLQKENIIDESGMPKERFSAEFPKEGPSILRIQQVVRGDSAAYFCASSPLLPEADTKYFGPGTRLTVL.